This T cell receptor beta chain was profiled in a study of blood T cell repertoires in COVID-19. Authors' processing steps: Quantification of nucleated cells was approximated via reference gene primer amplification. Repertoires were generated with immunoSEQ multiplex PCR, while TCRdb's copy carries only in-frame clones and drops some. The V and J calls and clone size are taken from that table; D and trimming were inferred from the DNA. The sample records 200,000 to 300,000 clones, around 88% being singletons. Trimming cost V 1 base and J 8 bases, with 12 bases left between them. From germline, CDR1 is SGHTA and CDR2 FQGNSA. This CDR3 region has 15 residues.

The genes are TRBV7-2 and TRBJ1-6; tentative D call: TRBD1 (6 bases). The sample consisted of PBMCs or T cells enriched from blood (not recorded which). The source of this sequence is a woman in her 40s with acute COVID-19. CDR3 nucleotide sequence: TGTGCCAGCAGCTTAGGGGACAAGGGGCATTCACCCCTCCACTTT. Its translation: CASSLGDKGHSPLHF.